Reported below is one TCR beta chain. Germline V lookup: CDR1 LNHNV, CDR2 YYDKDF (reference sequence). J was trimmed by 7 bases and V by 5 bases; bases with no gene match: 5. The length of the CDR3 is 13 residues. This record belongs to a study of blood T cells in healthy people across ages. A sample-barcoded 5' primer and a J-beta primer mix were used in a second PCR of roughly 7 to 12 cycles. A single record per CDR3 protein comes from TCRdb applying MiXCR to the 5' RACE reads. The sample shows some 670,000 distinct CDR3 sequences, 52% of them seen only once. Source material: blood. The V call is TRBV15, the J call TRBJ1-2, with TRBD1 matching over 9 bases. The receptor comes from a woman older than 75 in good health. CDR3 amino acids: CATSPDRGGGYTF. In nucleotides, the CDR3 is TGTGCCACCAGCCCGGACAGGGGTGGTGGCTACACCTTC.